These T cell receptor beta chains were read from a single sample in a study of identical twins. TCRdb analysed the 5' RACE reads with MiXCR anew, one entry per CDR3 protein. The repertoire holds some 440,000 distinct CDR3 sequences, with approximately 24% as singletons. This same sample was also part of a study on T cells expressing NK-cell markers.

Material for sequencing was CD4+ T cells sorted from blood. Receptor source: a woman between 18 and 30 years old in good health. The CDR3 runs from the conserved cysteine through the conserved F or W. The D gene is left open where the match is weak. The size of a clone is reported for some rows only, either as once, few or many, or as a class for expanded clones.

TRBD1,-,TRBV5-1,TRBJ1-2,CASSSLGQGNYGYTF,TGCGCCAGCAGCTCGCTCGGACAGGGAAACTATGGCTACACCTTC
-,-,TRBV15,TRBJ2-1,CATSGGTRASYNEQFF,TGTGCCACCAGCGGTGGGACCAGAGCGTCCTACAATGAGCAGTTCTTC
TRBD1,-,TRBV12-3/TRBV12-4,TRBJ2-3,CASSRTTGGFKTDTQYF,TGTGCCAGCAGTCGTACGACAGGGGGCTTCAAAACAGATACGCAGTATTTT
-,few,TRBV7-2,TRBJ1-1,CASSLGAISEAFF,TGTGCCAGCAGCTTAGGGGCAATCTCTGAAGCTTTCTTT
TRBD2,-,TRBV20-1,TRBJ2-3,CSAIAGGGPDTQYF,TGCAGTGCGATAGCGGGGGGAGGGCCAGATACGCAGTATTTT
TRBD2,-,TRBV5-1,TRBJ2-5,CASSLTSGGSETQYF,TGCGCCAGCAGCTTAACTAGCGGGGGCTCAGAGACCCAGTACTTC
-,-,TRBV5-6,TRBJ2-3,CASSPGGDKDTQYF,TGTGCCAGCAGCCCAGGGGGGGATAAAGATACGCAGTATTTT
-,few,TRBV5-1,TRBJ2-1,CASSLRIGEIGPVEQFF,TGCGCCAGCAGCTTGAGGATTGGGGAAATCGGGCCTGTTGAGCAGTTCTTC
-,-,TRBV12-3/TRBV12-4,TRBJ1-2,CASRSRHGYTF,TGTGCCAGCAGAAGTCGGCATGGCTACACCTTC
TRBD1,few,TRBV20-1,TRBJ2-7,CSVRGQGHYEQYF,TGCAGTGTTAGGGGACAGGGGCACTACGAGCAGTACTTC